Sequencing of this T cell receptor (beta chain) was carried out in a study of cytomegalovirus exposure and HLA in healthy donors. Study-wide results and caveats: In vitro testing confirmed a few CMV-associated chains as specific for CMV antigens. Most TCR beta V segments were productive about 87% or about 30% of the time in an earlier analysis.

A multiplex PCR was run with 60 Vbeta primers and 13 Jbeta primers. Some clones are missing from TCRdb's copy, which holds only in-frame ones; the method was immunoSEQ multiplex PCR. The sample lists tens of thousands of clones; 76% were seen once. To note about this clone: Its antigen is not identified.

Germline V gene data show CDR1 as SEHNR and CDR2 as FQNEAQ (reference sequence). The CDR3 has 14 amino acids. V lost 5 bases and J lost 8, with 18 bases in between. The sequencing sample was made of PBMCs. This receptor was obtained from a male donor in good health and CMV-seronegative. The V call is TRBV7-9, the J call TRBJ1-1; perhaps TRBD1 as D (5 bases). CDR3 amino acids: CASSVRDGEGEAFF. CDR3 nucleotides: TGTGCCAGCAGCGTCCGGGACGGGGAGGGGGAAGCTTTCTTT.